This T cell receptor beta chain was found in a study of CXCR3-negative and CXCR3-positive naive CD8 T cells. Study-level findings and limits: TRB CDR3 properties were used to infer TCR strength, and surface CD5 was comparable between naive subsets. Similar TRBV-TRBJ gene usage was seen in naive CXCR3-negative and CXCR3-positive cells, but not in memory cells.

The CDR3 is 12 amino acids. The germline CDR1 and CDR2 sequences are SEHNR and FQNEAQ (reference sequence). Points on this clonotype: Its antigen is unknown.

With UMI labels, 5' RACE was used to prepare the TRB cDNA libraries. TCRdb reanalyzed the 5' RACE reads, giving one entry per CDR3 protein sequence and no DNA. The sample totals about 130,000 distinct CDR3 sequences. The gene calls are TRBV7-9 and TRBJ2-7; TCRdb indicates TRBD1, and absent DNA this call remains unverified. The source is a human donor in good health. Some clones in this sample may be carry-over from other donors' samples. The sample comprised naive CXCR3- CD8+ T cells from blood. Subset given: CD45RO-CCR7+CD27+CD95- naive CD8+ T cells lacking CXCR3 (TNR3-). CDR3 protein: CASSSERDEQYF.